The 20 T cell receptor beta chains reported below all come from one sample, sequenced in a study of cytomegalovirus exposure and HLA in healthy donors (dated by TCRdb to 2016 to 2017). The method was the immunoSEQ multiplex PCR assay. The multiplex PCR relied on a mix of 60 forward primers for TCR Vbeta segments and 13 reverse primers for TCR Jbeta segments. TCRdb carries this immuneACCESS record with in-frame sequences only. Its versions omit some clonotypes, under half of them owing to an unresolved V gene in the studies checked, with the rest unexplained. The sample includes some 150,000 clones, with less than 80% observed a single time. In total, the top ten clones hold approximately 2.3% of the sample. The material sequenced was PBMCs. The receptors originated from a man aged 35-49 years in good health and CMV-seronegative.

This rearrangement joins TRBV5-1 to TRBJ2-1; 9 bases match TRBD2. Unmatched junction bases numbered 6, after V lost 4 bases and J lost 7 bases. Germline V gene sequence: CDR1 SGHRS, CDR2 YFSETQ. The CDR3 length is 14 residues. CDR3 amino acids: CASSPRLAGNEQFF. The CDR3 nucleotides read TGCGCCAGCAGCCCCCGGCTAGCGGGAAATGAGCAGTTCTTC.

This chain links TRBV27 with TRBJ1-1; D gene unclear. Germline assignment: CDR1 MNHEY and CDR2 SMNVEV (reference sequence). V lost 7 bases, J lost 4 bases, and 13 bases lay in between. The CDR3 is made up of 13 amino acids. CDR3 protein: CASNAGLSTEAFF. The CDR3, as DNA: TGTGCCAGCAACGCGGGCTTGAGCACTGAAGCTTTCTTT.

This chain uses TRBV19 with TRBJ2-7; D perhaps matches TRBD2 (6 bases). Germline CDR1 reads LNHDA; CDR2 reads SQIVND (reference sequence). Trimming removed 5 bases at V and 5 bases at J, with 16 bases between. CDR3 length: 14 amino acids. CDR3 sequence (DNA): TGTGCCAGTAGTTTCGGGAGTAGAGGAAACGAGCAGTACTTC. This gives the protein CASSFGSRGNEQYF.

V and J are TRBV19 and TRBJ2-7; D is undetermined. The length of the CDR3 is 13 residues. The germline V and J ends were trimmed by 2 bases and 3 bases, with 8 bases remaining between them. CDR1 LNHDA and CDR2 SQIVND come from the germline V gene (reference sequence). CDR3 sequence (DNA): TGTGCCAGTAGTATACGGCAGGACTACGAGCAGTACTTC. Protein product: CASSIRQDYEQYF. Drawing the rest from reference TRBV19 and TRBJ2-7, the complete variable domain is DGGITQSPKYLFRKEGQNVTLSCEQNLNHDAMYWYRQDPGQGLRLIYYSQIVNDFQKGDIAEGYSVSREKKESFPLTVTSAQKNPTAFYLCASSIRQDYEQYFGPGTRLTVT.

V gene TRBV4-3 combines with J gene TRBJ2-1, with TRBD2 as a possible D gene (6 bases). Per germline, CDR1 LGHNA and CDR2 YSLEER. With 0 bases removed from V and 4 bases from J, the gap between germline ends came to 22 bases. The CDR3 covers 19 residues. CDR3 loop: CASSQDWAGPSPLYNEQFF. Written as DNA, the CDR3 is TGCGCCAGCAGCCAAGACTGGGCGGGACCGTCCCCTTTATACAATGAGCAGTTCTTC.

The chain joins TRBV7-2 to TRBJ2-7; 7 bases match TRBD1. The germline V gene has CDR1 SGHTA and CDR2 FQGNSA. This CDR3 contains 15 residues. V lost 0 bases to trimming and J lost 2 bases; unmatched junction nucleotides: 4. The CDR3 bases are TGTGCCAGCAGCTTAGCGCAGGGGGTAACCTACGAGCAGTACTTC. It is translated as CASSLAQGVTYEQYF.

J is TRBJ2-5 and V is TRBV10-2, with TRBD1 as a possible D gene (5 bases). The length of the CDR3 is 12 residues. Germline loops: CDR1 WSHSY, CDR2 SAAADI. V was cut by 8 bases and J by 0 bases, with 7 bases left in between. The CDR3 DNA follows: TGCGCCAGCCAGACAGACCAAGAGACCCAGTACTTC. Translation gives CASQTDQETQYF.

This chain connects TRBV5-4 to TRBJ2-5; possible D gene TRBD1, 5 bases. Germline CDR1 is SGHNT and CDR2 is YYREEE (reference sequence). The CDR3 loop spans 16 amino acids. The V and J ends lost 3 bases and 8 bases respectively, with 23 bases between them. CDR3 loop: CASSSSVGAAVSTQYF. The CDR3 DNA reads TGTGCCAGCAGCTCTTCGGTTGGGGCGGCCGTTTCTACCCAGTACTTC.

J is TRBJ2-2 and V is TRBV7-8; D might be TRBD2 (6 bases). Trimming cost V 3 bases and J 6 bases, with 11 bases left between them. Germline assignment: CDR1 SGHVS and CDR2 FQNEAQ. This CDR3 region has 14 residues. The CDR3 nucleotides are TGTGCCAGCAGCTTCAGGTCGGGGGCCGGGGAGCTGTTTTTT. Translation gives CASSFRSGAGELFF.

The chain links TRBV6-1 to TRBJ2-2; D is possibly TRBD2 (5 bases). Trimming took 1 base from V and 15 from J, leaving 9 bases between them. Germline V gene sequence: CDR1 MNHNS, CDR2 SASEGT. The CDR3 covers 11 residues. The CDR3 here is CASSEVGRVFF. The CDR3 region has the DNA TGTGCCAGCAGTGAAGTGGGGAGAGTGTTTTTT.

The chain employs TRBV2 and TRBJ2-1; 8 bases agree with TRBD2. Germline loops: CDR1 SNHLY, CDR2 FYNNEI. V dropped 5 bases and J dropped 7; count of bases not matched to a gene: 10. CDR3 length: 15 residues. CDR3 in amino acids: CASSWSGSGRNEQFF. For the CDR3, the DNA is TGTGCCAGCAGTTGGAGCGGGAGTGGTAGAAATGAGCAGTTCTTC.

The J gene is TRBJ1-5, the V gene TRBV6-1, with TRBD1 matching over 9 bases. CDR3 length: 15 residues. Unmatched junction bases numbered 4, after V lost 6 bases and J lost 1 base. CDR1 and CDR2 (germline): MNHNS, SASEGT. CDR3 DNA sequence: TGTGCCAGCAGGGGACAGGGTCCCAGCAATCAGCCCCAGCATTTT. Protein product: CASRGQGPSNQPQHF.

The J gene is TRBJ1-2, the V gene TRBV28; a weak D match, TRBD1 (5 bases). The germline CDR1 and CDR2 sequences are MDHEN and SYDVKM. CDR3 length: 14 amino acids. V gave up 5 bases and J gave up 1 base, with 11 bases separating them. CDR3 nucleotide sequence: TGTGCCAGCAGTCTCCGGGGGGATAACTATGGCTACACCTTC. Translating it yields CASSLRGDNYGYTF.

This clone showed up just a few times. The chain employs TRBV27 and TRBJ2-7, with 8 bases identical to TRBD2. This CDR3 has 15 residues. Germline trimming cut 5 bases from V and 0 bases from J; bases unmatched to any gene: 6. Germline V CDR1 and CDR2: MNHEY, SMNVEV (reference sequence). CDR3 nucleotide sequence: TGTGCCAGCAGTCCGGCCGGGGGGGGCTCCTACGAGCAGTACTTC. Translating gives CASSPAGGGSYEQYF.

There are a few counts of this clone. This chain links TRBV11-2 with TRBJ1-2, with 8 bases aligning to TRBD1. Germline lookup yields CDR1 SGHAT and CDR2 FQNNGV. J was trimmed by 6 bases and V by 7 bases; bases with no gene match: 7. The CDR3 spans 13 residues. The CDR3 sequence is CASTPDRGDGYTF. The DNA of the CDR3 is TGTGCCAGCACCCCAGACAGGGGTGATGGCTACACCTTC.

The CDR3 sequence is CASSPPLAGGSGANVLTF. The CDR3 DNA sequence: TGTGCCAGCAGTCCCCCCTTGGCGGGAGGCTCTGGGGCCAACGTCCTGACTTTC. The chain uses TRBV28 and TRBJ2-6; 8 nucleotides match TRBD2. CDR3 size: 18 residues. Germline V gene data show CDR1 as MDHEN and CDR2 as SYDVKM. The V gene end was trimmed by 5 bases and the J gene end by 0 bases; junction bases not matched to a gene: 9.

As DNA, the CDR3 is TGTGCCAGCAGCCAACGGCTCGGGAGCAACAATGAGCAGTTCTTC. This codes for CASSQRLGSNNEQFF. The genes are TRBV7-8 and TRBJ2-1, with D maybe TRBD2 (6 bases). V was clipped by 5 bases and J by 5 bases, with 16 bases between them. Looked up from germline, CDR1 is SGHVS and CDR2 is FQNEAQ. The CDR3 contains 15 residues.

In its sample, this clone was seen a few times. The chain combines TRBV6-4 with TRBJ2-1, with TRBD1 matching 9 bases. Germline assignment: CDR1 MRHNA and CDR2 SNTAGT. The CDR3 is made up of 18 amino acids. After removal of 8 bases from V and 7 bases from J, the junction contained 21 bases not matched to a gene. The CDR3, as DNA: TGTGCCAGCGCCCTTATCCCACCCCGGGACAGGGTCTCGAATGAGCAGTTCTTC. Residues: CASALIPPRDRVSNEQFF.

The rearrangement uses TRBV14 and TRBJ2-1; a weak D match, TRBD2 (6 bases). Germline CDR1 is SGHDN and CDR2 is FVKESK. The CDR3 consists of 12 residues. The germline V and J ends were trimmed by 1 base and 12 bases, with 10 bases remaining between them. In DNA, the CDR3 is TGTGCCAGCAGCCAAGTGCGGACTACGCAGTTCTTC. Translation gives CASSQVRTTQFF.

This clone came up once. The rearrangement links TRBV6-1 to TRBJ1-1; D might be TRBD1 (6 bases). Trimming shortened V by 5 bases and J by 11 bases, and 21 bases separated the two germline ends. CDR3 size: 14 residues. Germline loops: CDR1 MNHNS, CDR2 SASEGT. The CDR3 loop is CASSTDRPDRVAFF. CDR3 sequence (DNA): TGTGCCAGCAGTACGGACAGACCCGATCGTGTGGCTTTCTTT.